These 18 T cell receptor beta chains were all obtained from the same sample, sequenced in a study of CD8+ T cells in alopecia areata. TCR sequencing used cDNA made by reverse transcription of extracted RNA. Libraries were prepared by immunoSEQ multiplex PCR; TCRdb keeps only in-frame clonotypes and omits some of them. This sample has some 150,000 clones, with 86% found just once. Treatment in this sample: oral pan-JAK inhibitor, 5-10 mg twice daily. The input for sequencing was CD8+ T cells sorted from blood, taken at week 4, from a patient treated with tofacitinib. Receptor source: a human donor with alopecia areata.

This chain links TRBV29-1 with TRBJ1-3; the match to TRBD1 covers 10 bases. Trimming at V came to 5 bases and at J to 3 bases, leaving 4 bases not matched to a gene. The CDR3 is made up of 14 amino acids. Germline CDR1 and CDR2: SQVTM and ANQGSEA. CDR3 sequence reads: CSVTGTGDGNTIYF. The CDR3 DNA follows: TGCAGCGTTACCGGGACAGGGGATGGAAACACCATATATTTT.

This clone was recorded once. J is TRBJ2-3 and V is TRBV29-1; the match to TRBD2 covers 7 bases. Germline loops: CDR1 SQVTM, CDR2 ANQGSEA. The CDR3 spans 13 residues. The J segment lost 2 bases and the V segment lost 6 bases, leaving 5 bases of the junction unmatched. The CDR3 nucleotides read TGCAGCGTGGAGGGGACTAACACAGATACGCAGTATTTT. It is translated as CSVEGTNTDTQYF.

This clone has a single count. This chain links TRBV6-5 with TRBJ2-1; 13 bases match TRBD2. This CDR3 comprises 16 residues. Germline V lookup: CDR1 MNHEY, CDR2 SVGAGI. J gave up 7 bases and V 2 bases, and 5 bases lay outside the gene matches. CDR3: CASSYQPGLAGNEQFF. In nucleotides, the CDR3 is TGTGCCAGCAGTTACCAACCGGGACTAGCGGGAAATGAGCAGTTCTTC.

This clone was found once. V usage is TRBV29-1 and J usage is TRBJ2-2; no definite D call. This CDR3 contains 13 residues. Germline V gene data show CDR1 as SQVTM and CDR2 as ANQGSEA. V dropped 5 bases and J dropped 0 bases, with 7 bases sitting between them. CDR3 sequence reads: CSVIRANTGELFF. The DNA of the CDR3 is TGCAGCGTTATAAGGGCGAACACCGGGGAGCTGTTTTTT.

The chain links TRBV5-4 to TRBJ2-7; a possible D gene is TRBD2 (5 bases). The CDR3 is made up of 12 amino acids. From germline, CDR1 is SGHNT and CDR2 YYREEE (reference sequence). The V end lost 3 bases, the J end lost 6 bases, and 10 bases lay between the germline ends. The CDR3 DNA follows: TGTGCCAGCAGCTCCGGTCGGGGCGAGCAGTACTTC. The encoded protein is CASSSGRGEQYF.

The chain couples TRBV4-1 to TRBJ2-5; D is perhaps TRBD1 (6 bases). The ends were cut back, 1 base at V and 11 bases at J, with 14 bases in the middle. The CDR3 runs 13 residues. Germline loops: CDR1 MGHRA, CDR2 YSYEKL. CDR3: CASSQVGRQEQYF. CDR3 coding DNA: TGCGCCAGCAGCCAAGTAGGACGACAGGAGCAGTACTTC.

This chain connects TRBV14 to TRBJ1-2, with 8 bases matching TRBD1. This CDR3 contains 13 residues. Germline CDR1 and CDR2: SGHDN and FVKESK. The V gene end was trimmed by 4 bases and the J gene end by 4 bases; junction bases not matched to a gene: 2. The CDR3 here is CASSPTGVYGYTF. The CDR3 DNA sequence: TGTGCCAGCAGCCCGACAGGGGTCTATGGCTACACCTTC.

The V gene is TRBV7-8, the J gene TRBJ2-7; the D is unclear. This CDR3 has 18 residues. Deletions cut 4 bases from V and 2 bases from J, with 24 bases between. Germline V gene sequence: CDR1 SGHVS, CDR2 FQNEAQ. The CDR3 sequence: CASSSPGRTGPEPYEQYF. DNA of the CDR3: TGTGCCAGCAGCTCACCCGGTCGCACCGGCCCCGAACCCTACGAGCAGTACTTC.

This clone is a singleton in its sample. CDR3 protein: CASSQRDSANEKLFF. For the CDR3, the DNA is TGCGCCAGCAGCCAACGGGATTCGGCTAATGAAAAACTGTTTTTT. V and J are TRBV4-1 and TRBJ1-4; no firm D call. The CDR3 has 15 residues. V shed 2 bases and J shed 3 bases, with 10 bases lying between them. Looked up from germline, CDR1 is MGHRA and CDR2 is YSYEKL.

This sequence joins TRBV6-1 and TRBJ1-5; D remains ambiguous. This CDR3 region has 14 residues. Per germline, CDR1 MNHNS and CDR2 SASEGT. The V gene lost 0 bases and the J gene lost 3 bases, with 6 bases spanning the gap. Written as DNA, the CDR3 is TGTGCCAGCAGTGAAGCCTGGGCCAATCAGCCCCAGCATTTT. The encoded protein is CASSEAWANQPQHF.

The V call is TRBV7-6, the J call TRBJ2-2; the D is unclear. The CDR3 has 13 amino acids. V lost 4 bases, J lost 3 bases, and 6 bases lay in between. CDR1 is SGHVS, CDR2 FNYEAQ, per germline. The CDR3 DNA is TGTGCCAGCAGCTCATTATACACCGGGGAGCTGTTTTTT. Translating gives CASSSLYTGELFF.

This chain connects TRBV29-1 to TRBJ2-7; the D gene could be TRBD1 or TRBD2 (6 bases each). The CDR3 sequence is 15 residues long. Germline V CDR1 and CDR2: SQVTM, ANQGSEA. V lost 4 bases and J lost 5, with 21 bases in between. CDR3 region: CSVVTDGGGWDEQYF. The CDR3 DNA is TGCAGCGTTGTTACCGACGGGGGCGGTTGGGACGAGCAGTACTTC.

The chain links TRBV6-5 to TRBJ2-7; no clear D. This CDR3 is 14 amino acids long. V was cut by 0 bases and J by 3 bases, with 9 bases left in between. Germline V gene lookup returns CDR1 MNHEY and CDR2 SVGAGI. The CDR3 loop is CASSYSGRSYEQYF. The CDR3 region has the DNA TGTGCCAGCAGTTACTCCGGCAGAAGCTACGAGCAGTACTTC.

The chain recombines TRBV10-3 with TRBJ2-1; D is undetermined. V gave up 3 bases and J gave up 13 bases, with 19 bases separating them. CDR3 length: 14 amino acids. Germline CDR1 ENHRY, CDR2 SYGVKD. The CDR3 loop is CAISDHGLHQFQFF. As DNA, the CDR3 is TGTGCCATCAGTGATCATGGGCTACATCAATTTCAGTTCTTC.

This chain uses TRBV29-1 with TRBJ1-4; D unclear. CDR3 length: 12 amino acids. V was clipped by 4 bases and J by 8 bases, with 11 bases between them. The germline V gene has CDR1 SQVTM and CDR2 ANQGSEA. CDR3 region: CSVGPDGEKLFF. CDR3 in DNA: TGCAGCGTTGGCCCGGACGGGGAAAAACTGTTTTTT.

The chain recombines TRBV30 with TRBJ1-1; D possibly corresponds to TRBD1 (5 bases). V was shortened by 2 bases and J by 7 bases, with 11 bases between the two germline ends. CDR1 is GTSNPN, CDR2 SVGIG, per germline (reference sequence). The CDR3 is made up of 12 amino acids. The CDR3 nucleotides read TGTGCCTGGAGTCGGGGCCTAGATGAAGCTTTCTTT. Encoded protein: CAWSRGLDEAFF.

CDR3 bases: TGTGCCAGCAGCTTGGCCTGGCAGAGCTCCTACAATGAGCAGTTCTTC. Protein product: CASSLAWQSSYNEQFF. This chain joins TRBV5-6 and TRBJ2-1; D unclear. This CDR3 spans 16 amino acids. V lost 0 bases, J lost 0 bases, and 10 bases lay in between. Germline V gene sequence: CDR1 SGHDT, CDR2 YYEEEE.

V usage is TRBV7-9 and J usage is TRBJ2-1; D gene uncertain. CDR1 and CDR2 (germline): SEHNR, FQNEAQ (reference sequence). The CDR3 covers 12 residues. Trimming left V 5 bases short and J 10 bases short, with 12 bases between. CDR3 bases: TGTGCCAGCAGCGCGTTAGCTGGAGAGCAGTTCTTC. Translating gives CASSALAGEQFF.